The clone carrying this T cell receptor beta chain was seen a few times. Antigen specificity is unknown. This sample is part of a study of early T cells in non-severe SARS-CoV-2 infection. TCRdb called the 5' RACE reads again in MiXCR, with one record for every CDR3 protein. Of under 60,000 distinct CDR3 sequences in the sample, roughly 9% are singletons; the top ten hold 3.5% to 4%. The CDR3 has 13 residues. V dropped 5 bases and J dropped 2; count of bases not matched to a gene: 3. Germline-derived CDR1 and CDR2 are MNHEY and SVGAGI. Study conclusions and caveats: VDJdb matching, biased toward anti-spike CD8 responses, missed private and CD4 specificities.

The rearrangement uses TRBV6-5 and TRBJ2-7; TRBD2 matches at 7 bases. The input for sequencing was whole blood, taken at baseline. This receptor was obtained from an adult who was a healthcare worker with PCR-confirmed SARS-CoV-2 infection or an uninfected control (not recorded which). CDR3: CASSVRGAYEQYF. CDR3 in DNA: TGTGCCAGCAGTGTCCGGGGGGCCTACGAGCAGTACTTC.